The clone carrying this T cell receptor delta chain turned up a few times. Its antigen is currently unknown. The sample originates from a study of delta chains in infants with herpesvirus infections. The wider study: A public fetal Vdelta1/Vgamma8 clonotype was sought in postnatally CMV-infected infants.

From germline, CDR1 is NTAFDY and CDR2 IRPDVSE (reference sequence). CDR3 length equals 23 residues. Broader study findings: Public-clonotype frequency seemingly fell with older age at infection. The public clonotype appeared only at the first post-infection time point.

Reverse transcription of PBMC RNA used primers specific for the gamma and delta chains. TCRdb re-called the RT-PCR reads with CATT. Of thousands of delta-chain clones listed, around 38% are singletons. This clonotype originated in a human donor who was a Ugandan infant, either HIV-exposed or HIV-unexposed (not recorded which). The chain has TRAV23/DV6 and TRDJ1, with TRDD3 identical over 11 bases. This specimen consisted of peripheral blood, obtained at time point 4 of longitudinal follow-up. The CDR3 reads CAVDMPTQFPYDPTTGGYDKLIF. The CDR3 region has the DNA TGTGCCGTGGACATGCCCACCCAATTTCCCTACGATCCGACTACTGGGGGATACGATAAACTCATCTTT.